Shown below are 32 T cell receptor beta chains from a single sample sequenced in a study of blood T cells in healthy people across ages. A second PCR of roughly 7 to 11 cycles used a sample-barcoded 5' primer and a J-beta primer mix. A single record per CDR3 protein comes from TCRdb applying MiXCR to the 5' RACE reads. Among more than 700,000 distinct CDR3 sequences listed, roughly 53% were seen once. Sequences were obtained from blood. The receptors were sampled from an elderly man in good health.

V usage is TRBV2 and J usage is TRBJ2-7, with 9 nucleotides matching TRBD2. CDR1 and CDR2 from the germline V gene are SNHLY and FYNNEI. The CDR3 loop spans 14 amino acids. The V and J ends lost 6 bases and 0 bases, in that order; junction bases with no gene match: 3. CDR3 DNA sequence: TGTGCCAGCAGGACTAGCGGAACCTCCTACGAGCAGTACTTC. As protein: CASRTSGTSYEQYF.

This chain links TRBV5-1 with TRBJ2-4; 8 bases line up with TRBD1. From germline, CDR1 is SGHRS and CDR2 YFSETQ. Trimming at V came to 3 bases and at J to 13 bases, leaving 15 bases not matched to a gene. This CDR3 has 15 residues. The CDR3 protein is CASSSQTGVSKEQYF. CDR3 coding DNA: TGCGCCAGCAGCTCTCAGACAGGGGTCTCGAAGGAGCAGTACTTC.

The count of this clonotype is one. V usage is TRBV20-1 and J usage is TRBJ2-3; D is unclear. V was clipped by 0 bases and J by 7 bases, with 11 bases between them. This CDR3 has 13 residues. In germline, CDR1 is DFQATT, CDR2 SNEGSKA (reference sequence). CDR3 DNA sequence: TGCAGTGCTAGAGATAGGCGCCGGAATACGCAGTATTTT. The encoded protein is CSARDRRRNTQYF.

This chain's CDR3 is CASSFTSGTSGRAFNEQFF. The CDR3 DNA reads as TGTGCCAGCAGCTTTACCTCCGGGACTAGCGGGAGGGCCTTCAATGAGCAGTTCTTC. V usage is TRBV11-2 and J usage is TRBJ2-1; 16 nucleotides align to TRBD2. Trimming cost V 3 bases and J 6 bases; bases outside gene matches: 11. The CDR3 has 19 amino acids. CDR1 and CDR2 from the germline V gene are SGHAT and FQNNGV.

The chain joins TRBV5-1 to TRBJ1-2; D call uncertain. The germline V gene has CDR1 SGHRS and CDR2 YFSETQ. Between the trimmed V and J ends, which lost 0 bases and 2 bases, there was a span of 8 bases. CDR3 length: 14 amino acids. The CDR3 sequence is CASSLDGMNYGYTF. The CDR3 DNA is TGCGCCAGCAGCTTGGACGGAATGAACTATGGCTACACCTTC.

The rearrangement links TRBV7-8 to TRBJ1-4; D not resolved. V lost 1 base to trimming and J lost 0 bases, with 6 bases between them. Germline values: CDR1 SGHVS, CDR2 FQNEAQ. CDR3 size: 15 residues. The CDR3 DNA reads TGTGCCAGCAGCTTAGGCAGGCCAACTAATGAAAAACTGTTTTTT. It yields the protein CASSLGRPTNEKLFF.

The genes are TRBV28 and TRBJ2-1; 7 bases match TRBD2. The V gene's germline CDR1 is MDHEN and CDR2 SYDVKM. V was clipped by 5 bases and J by 4 bases; unmatched bases: 5. The length of the CDR3 is 14 residues. The CDR3 region is CASSPTSVYNEQFF. CDR3 bases: TGTGCCAGCAGTCCTACTAGCGTTTACAATGAGCAGTTCTTC.

The rearrangement uses TRBV7-6 and TRBJ1-4; TRBD1 matches at 7 bases. Germline CDR1 is SGHVS and CDR2 is FNYEAQ. The CDR3 runs 16 residues. The V gene end was trimmed by 1 base and the J gene end by 8 bases; junction bases not matched to a gene: 10. CDR3 sequence (DNA): TGTGCCAGCAGCTTAGTGACCCCGACAGGGTTCGAAAAACTGTTTTTT. Protein: CASSLVTPTGFEKLFF.

V usage is TRBV12-5 and J usage is TRBJ2-3, with 9 bases aligning to TRBD2. The CDR3 covers 13 residues. The germline V gene encodes CDR1 LGHNT and CDR2 FRNRAP. Trimming at V came to 6 bases and at J to 5 bases, leaving 3 bases not matched to a gene. CDR3 nucleotides: TGTGCTAGTGGCAATAGCGGGGGAGATACGCAGTATTTT. Protein product: CASGNSGGDTQYF.

In its sample, this clonotype was seen a few times. V and J are TRBV27 and TRBJ2-1, with 10 bases lining up with TRBD1. V shed 6 bases, J shed 7 bases, and the junction held 15 bases outside the gene matches. The CDR3 runs 17 residues. Germline lookup yields CDR1 MNHEY and CDR2 SMNVEV (reference sequence). The CDR3: CASRSTSGTGVSNEQFF. In DNA form, the CDR3 reads TGTGCCAGCAGATCAACTTCCGGGACAGGGGTTTCGAATGAGCAGTTCTTC.

This chain links TRBV20-1 with TRBJ2-3; TRBD2 matches at 16 bases. The CDR3 runs 17 residues. The V gene's germline CDR1 is DFQATT and CDR2 SNEGSKA (reference sequence). Unmatched junction bases numbered 7, after V lost 5 bases and J lost 2 bases. The CDR3 protein is CSADSGTSGRATDTQYF. The CDR3 DNA reads as TGCAGTGCTGACTCCGGGACTAGCGGGAGGGCCACAGATACGCAGTATTTT.

This sequence joins TRBV28 and TRBJ2-1; 9 bases fit TRBD2. This CDR3 contains 16 residues. CDR1 is MDHEN, CDR2 SYDVKM, per germline. V lost 6 bases, J lost 4 bases, and 10 bases stayed unmatched. CDR3 bases: TGTGCCAGCAGCCCCCTAGCTAGCGGGAAGTACAATGAGCAGTTCTTC. Residues: CASSPLASGKYNEQFF.

This clonotype was found a few times. The chain is built from TRBV20-1 and TRBJ2-1, with D possibly being TRBD1 or TRBD2 (5 bases each). The V gene's germline CDR1 is DFQATT and CDR2 SNEGSKA (reference sequence). There are 12 residues in the CDR3. The germline V and J ends were trimmed by 5 bases and 8 bases, with 13 bases remaining between them. In DNA form, the CDR3 reads TGCAGTGCTGGGGACCTTGTCGATGAGCAGTTCTTC. Residues: CSAGDLVDEQFF.

The V call is TRBV7-8, the J call TRBJ2-7; a weak D match, TRBD1 (5 bases). V was cut by 5 bases and J by 0 bases, with 11 bases left in between. Per the germline V gene, CDR1 is SGHVS and CDR2 is FQNEAQ. This CDR3 region has 14 residues. For the CDR3, the DNA is TGTGCCAGCAGCCAGACAGTGATCTCCTACGAGCAGTACTTC. Encoded protein: CASSQTVISYEQYF.

The chain links TRBV12-3 or TRBV12-4 to TRBJ1-2; 9 nucleotides align to TRBD1. The J segment lost 3 bases and the V segment lost 2 bases, leaving 7 bases of the junction unmatched. The CDR3 has 16 residues. Written as DNA, the CDR3 is TGTGCCAGCAGTTTACCCTCCGGGACAGGGCACTATGGCTACACCTTC. Its protein product is CASSLPSGTGHYGYTF.

The chain recombines TRBV6-2 or TRBV6-3 with TRBJ2-7, with D tentatively TRBD2 (8 bases). The ends were cut back, 4 bases at V and 6 bases at J, with 25 bases in the middle. CDR1 is MNHEY and CDR2 is SVGEGT in the germline V gene. This CDR3 contains 17 residues. Written as DNA, the CDR3 is TGTGCCAGCAGTTCCCAACTCGCGGGAGGAGGGGGCGGCGAGCAGTACTTC. Amino acid sequence: CASSSQLAGGGGGEQYF.

This chain uses TRBV15 with TRBJ2-5; TRBD1 might be the D (5 bases). V was cut by 6 bases and J by 11 bases, with 22 bases left in between. CDR3 size: 14 residues. The germline gives CDR1 LNHNV, CDR2 YYDKDF (reference sequence). CDR3 amino acids: CATSPPDTRFGQYF. The CDR3 bases are TGTGCCACCAGTCCTCCGGACACCCGCTTCGGGCAGTACTTC.

The chain links TRBV29-1 to TRBJ1-1; D may be TRBD1 (5 bases). The CDR3 is 13 amino acids. From germline, CDR1 is SQVTM and CDR2 ANQGSEA. V lost 1 base and J 3 bases, leaving 9 bases between the germline ends. This CDR3 is CSVEGRDYTEAFF. The DNA for the CDR3 is TGCAGCGTTGAAGGCAGGGACTACACTGAAGCTTTCTTT.

This clonotype has only a few counts. This sequence joins TRBV6-5 and TRBJ1-1; D remains unclear. The germline V and J ends were trimmed by 0 bases and 2 bases, with 7 bases remaining between them. The CDR3 has 14 amino acids. CDR1 is MNHEY, CDR2 SVGAGI, per germline. The CDR3 coding sequence is TGTGCCAGCAGTTACTCGACCACCAACACTGAAGCTTTCTTT. As protein: CASSYSTTNTEAFF.

This clonotype came up once. This chain connects TRBV9 to TRBJ2-1; 7 bases line up with TRBD2. The CDR3 is 14 residues long. The germline V gene encodes CDR1 SGDLS and CDR2 YYNGEE. The trim removed 7 bases at V and 1 base at J, leaving 5 bases unmatched. The CDR3 DNA sequence: TGTGCCAGCGACAGCGGGACTTCCTACAATGAGCAGTTCTTC. Translated, it gives CASDSGTSYNEQFF.

This clonotype turned up a few times. This chain uses TRBV28 with TRBJ2-7; tentatively, D is TRBD1 (6 bases). Germline V gene lookup returns CDR1 MDHEN and CDR2 SYDVKM. This CDR3 has 15 residues. Trimming took 4 bases from V and 5 from J, leaving 18 bases between them. Written as DNA, the CDR3 is TGTGCCAGCAGTTCACGAAGGGGGTATCTCGACGAGCAGTACTTC. It encodes CASSSRRGYLDEQYF.

V usage is TRBV3-1 and J usage is TRBJ1-2, with 8 bases aligning to TRBD1. The J segment lost 6 bases and the V segment lost 0 bases, leaving 3 bases of the junction unmatched. The CDR3 spans 14 residues. Per germline, CDR1 LGHDT and CDR2 YNNKEL (reference sequence). CDR3 DNA sequence: TGTGCCAGCAGCCAAGACAGGGGGCGAAATGGCTACACCTTC. This sequence encodes CASSQDRGRNGYTF. The variable domain in full, completed from reference TRBV3-1 and TRBJ1-2, reads DTAVSQTPKYLVTQMGNDKSIKCEQNLGHDTMYWYKQDSKKFLKIMFSYNNKELIINETVPNRFSPKSPDKAHLNLHINSLELGDSAVYFCASSQDRGRNGYTFGSGTRLTVV.

The chain joins TRBV6-5 to TRBJ2-3, with 13 nucleotides matching TRBD2. The CDR3 covers 16 residues. The germline CDR1 and CDR2 sequences are MNHEY and SVGAGI. Trimming removed 4 bases from V and 3 bases from J; junction bases left unmatched: 4. CDR3 residues: CASSSTSGRGTDTQYF. The CDR3 nucleotides read TGTGCCAGCAGTTCTACTAGCGGGAGGGGAACAGATACGCAGTATTTT.

V and J are TRBV7-2 and TRBJ2-3; TRBD2 matches 11 bases. This CDR3 contains 14 residues. V shed 10 bases and J 5 bases; nucleotides not matched to a gene: 8. Germline CDR1 reads SGHTA; CDR2 reads FQGNSA. This CDR3 is CATRLAGGVDTQYF. The CDR3 nucleotides are TGTGCCACCCGGCTAGCGGGAGGTGTAGATACGCAGTATTTT. Supplemented by reference TRBV7-2 and TRBJ2-3, the full variable domain reads GAGVSQSPSNKVTEKGKDVELRCDPISGHTALYWYRQSLGQGLEFLIYFQGNSAPDKSGLPSDRFSAERTGGSVSTLTIQRTQQEDSAVYLCATRLAGGVDTQYFGPGTRLTVL.

V usage is TRBV20-1 and J usage is TRBJ2-1; D is perhaps TRBD1 or TRBD2 (5 bases each). With 3 bases removed from V and 0 bases from J, the gap between germline ends came to 15 bases. Germline CDR1 DFQATT, CDR2 SNEGSKA (reference sequence). This CDR3 comprises 16 residues. In DNA form, the CDR3 reads TGCAGTGCTAGCGCCTCCCTGGGGACCTCCTACAATGAGCAGTTCTTC. Protein product: CSASASLGTSYNEQFF.

The V and J genes are TRBV6-5 and TRBJ1-5; tentative D call: TRBD1 (5 bases). The germline V gene encodes CDR1 MNHEY and CDR2 SVGAGI. The ends were cut back, 4 bases at V and 5 bases at J, with 12 bases in the middle. The CDR3 totals 14 residues. CDR3 sequence (DNA): TGTGCCAGCAGTTCAAAGACAGAAGATCAGCCCCAGCATTTT. Its protein is CASSSKTEDQPQHF.

This clonotype was observed a handful of times. This sequence joins TRBV20-1 and TRBJ2-3; D ambiguous. The CDR3 has 12 amino acids. Trimming left V 2 bases short and J 14 bases short, with 17 bases between. Per germline, CDR1 DFQATT and CDR2 SNEGSKA (reference sequence). CDR3 region: CSARPDARYAYF. CDR3 bases: TGCAGTGCTAGACCGGACGCAAGATACGCGTATTTT.

CDR3 in DNA: TGTGCCAGCACGACAGGGGCAAATGAGCAGTTCTTC. It yields the protein CASTTGANEQFF. The chain carries TRBV12-3 or TRBV12-4 and TRBJ2-1; 8 positions agree with TRBD1. V lost 7 bases and J lost 7; bases outside the gene matches: 3. This CDR3 contains 12 residues.

The chain carries TRBV7-9 and TRBJ1-6; D gene unclear. Germline-derived CDR1 and CDR2 are SEHNR and FQNEAQ (reference sequence). V was shortened by 1 base and J by 10 bases, with 11 bases between the two germline ends. CDR3 length: 14 amino acids. In DNA, the CDR3 is TGTGCCAGCAGCTTAGAGCGGGTTCAATCACCCCTCCACTTT. It codes for CASSLERVQSPLHF.

The chain recombines TRBV3-1 with TRBJ2-1; 12 bases fit TRBD1. Germline V gene sequence: CDR1 LGHDT, CDR2 YNNKEL (reference sequence). The CDR3 contains 16 residues. V lost 2 bases to trimming and J lost 11 bases; unmatched junction nucleotides: 10. The CDR3 here is CASSQQRPGDRGQQFF. DNA of the CDR3: TGTGCCAGCAGCCAACAAAGACCTGGGGACAGGGGGCAGCAGTTCTTC.

This clonotype was seen a handful of times. The chain recombines TRBV5-1 with TRBJ2-5, with D unresolved. Gene TRBJ2-7 matches the end of the DNA better, so the J call may be wrong. CDR1 and CDR2 (germline): SGHRS, YFSETQ. This CDR3 spans 14 amino acids. The CDR3 DNA follows: TGCGCCAGCAGCTTGGTGGTGCAAGCCCTCGAGCAGTACTTC. Its translation is CASSLVVQALEQYF.

The J gene is TRBJ2-3, the V gene TRBV7-2, with a tentative D call TRBD1 (6 bases). CDR3 length: 16 amino acids. Germline V CDR1 and CDR2: SGHTA, FQGNSA. V lost 4 bases, J lost 2 bases, and 16 bases lay in between. CDR3 DNA sequence: TGTGCCAGCAGCTCAACAGGGCATCCCCCCACAGATACGCAGTATTTT. It is translated as CASSSTGHPPTDTQYF.